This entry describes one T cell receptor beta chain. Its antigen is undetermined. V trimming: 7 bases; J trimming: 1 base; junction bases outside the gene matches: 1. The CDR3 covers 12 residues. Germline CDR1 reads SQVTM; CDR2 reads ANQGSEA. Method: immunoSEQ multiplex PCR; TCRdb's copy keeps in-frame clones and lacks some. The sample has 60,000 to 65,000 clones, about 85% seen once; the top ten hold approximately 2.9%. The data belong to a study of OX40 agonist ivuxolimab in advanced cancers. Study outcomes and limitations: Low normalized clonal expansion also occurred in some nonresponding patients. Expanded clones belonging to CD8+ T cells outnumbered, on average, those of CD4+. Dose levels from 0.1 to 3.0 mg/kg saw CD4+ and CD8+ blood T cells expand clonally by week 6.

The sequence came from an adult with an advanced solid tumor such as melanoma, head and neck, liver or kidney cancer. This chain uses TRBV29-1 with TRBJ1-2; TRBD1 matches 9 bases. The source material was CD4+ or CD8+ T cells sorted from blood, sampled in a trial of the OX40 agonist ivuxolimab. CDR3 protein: CSGGQGNYGYTF. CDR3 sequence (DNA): TGCAGCGGGGGACAGGGTAACTATGGCTACACCTTC.